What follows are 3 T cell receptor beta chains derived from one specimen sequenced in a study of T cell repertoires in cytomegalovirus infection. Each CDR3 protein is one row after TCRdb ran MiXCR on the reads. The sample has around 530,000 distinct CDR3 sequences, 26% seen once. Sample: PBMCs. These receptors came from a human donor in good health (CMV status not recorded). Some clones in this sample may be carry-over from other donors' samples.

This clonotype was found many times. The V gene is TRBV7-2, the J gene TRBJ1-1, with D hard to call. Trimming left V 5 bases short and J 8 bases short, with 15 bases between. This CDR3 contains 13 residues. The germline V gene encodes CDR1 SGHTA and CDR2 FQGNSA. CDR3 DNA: TGTGCCAGCAGCCCTATAACTCACTTAGAAGCTTTCTTT. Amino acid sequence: CASSPITHLEAFF.

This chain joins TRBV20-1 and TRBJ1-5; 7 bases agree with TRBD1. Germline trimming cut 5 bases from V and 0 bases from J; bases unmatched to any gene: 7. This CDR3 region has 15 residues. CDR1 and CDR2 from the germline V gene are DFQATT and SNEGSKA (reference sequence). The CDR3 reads CSAYDRVASNQPQHF. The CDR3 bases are TGCAGTGCTTACGACAGGGTCGCTAGCAATCAGCCCCAGCATTTT.

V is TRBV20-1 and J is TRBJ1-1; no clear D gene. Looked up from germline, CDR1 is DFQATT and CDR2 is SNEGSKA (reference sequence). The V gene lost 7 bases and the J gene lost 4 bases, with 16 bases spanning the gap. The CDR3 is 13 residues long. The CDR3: CSVRLRGTTEAFF. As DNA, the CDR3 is TGCAGTGTTCGACTCCGGGGTACCACTGAAGCTTTCTTT.